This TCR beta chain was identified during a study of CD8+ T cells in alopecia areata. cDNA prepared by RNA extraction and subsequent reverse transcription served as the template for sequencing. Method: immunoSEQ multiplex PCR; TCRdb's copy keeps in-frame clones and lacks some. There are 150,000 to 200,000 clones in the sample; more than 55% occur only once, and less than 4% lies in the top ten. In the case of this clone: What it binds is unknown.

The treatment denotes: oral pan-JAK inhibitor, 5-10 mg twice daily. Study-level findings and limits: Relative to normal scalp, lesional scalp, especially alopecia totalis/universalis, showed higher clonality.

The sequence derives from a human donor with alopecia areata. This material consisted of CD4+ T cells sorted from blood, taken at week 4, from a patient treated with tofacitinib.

CDR3 DNA sequence: TGCGCCAGCAGCCGAGGAGGGACTGGGCCTGGCGAGCAGTACTTC. It translates to CASSRGGTGPGEQYF. This chain connects TRBV5-1 to TRBJ2-7, with a tentative D call TRBD2 (6 bases). The V end was cut by 4 bases, the J end by 6 bases, with 20 bases between. CDR1 and CDR2 (germline): SGHRS, YFSETQ. The CDR3 is 15 residues long.